Shown below are 8 T cell receptor beta chains from a single sample sequenced in a study of blood T cells in healthy people across ages. A second 7 to 11 cycle PCR used barcoded and J-beta primers. TCRdb re-called the 5' RACE reads with MiXCR, one entry per CDR3 protein. Of a few hundred thousand distinct CDR3 sequences detected, about a quarter appear once; the ten largest clones hold under 4.5%. Another study also made use of these data, one on T cells of mothers and their children.

Sequencing was done on a sample of blood. The receptors stem from a boy younger than 10 in good health.

This clonotype was seen more than once but under ten times. The chain carries TRBV7-2 and TRBJ1-6; tentative D call: TRBD1 (6 bases). CDR3 length equals 13 residues. V gave up 5 bases and J gave up 10 bases, with 12 bases separating them. Germline V gene lookup returns CDR1 SGHTA and CDR2 FQGNSA. The CDR3 nucleotides read TGTGCCAGCAGCCTTGGGGGGCGCTCACCCCTCCACTTT. Translation gives CASSLGGRSPLHF.

This chain links TRBV9 with TRBJ1-3; D not resolved. V lost 4 bases to trimming and J lost 8 bases, with 16 bases between them. CDR3 length: 14 residues. Germline V gene sequence: CDR1 SGDLS, CDR2 YYNGEE. The CDR3 bases are TGTGCCAGCAGCTCCAACTCAAGGGCCGACACCATATATTTT. As protein: CASSSNSRADTIYF.

This clonotype occurred a few times. This chain joins TRBV9 and TRBJ2-2, with D tentatively TRBD2 (6 bases). The CDR3 runs 15 residues. V lost 3 bases to trimming and J lost 5 bases, with 14 bases between them. CDR1 is SGDLS and CDR2 is YYNGEE in the germline V gene. CDR3 sequence: CASSAGLRRTGELFF. CDR3 DNA sequence: TGTGCCAGCAGCGCCGGACTAAGGCGAACCGGGGAGCTGTTTTTT. Full variable domain (rest looked up from reference TRBV9 and TRBJ2-2): DSGVTQTPKHLITATGQRVTLRCSPRSGDLSVYWYQQSLDQGLQFLIQYYNGEERAKGNILERFSAQQFPDLHSELNLSSLELGDSALYFCASSAGLRRTGELFFGEGSRLTVL.

The chain links TRBV12-3 or TRBV12-4 to TRBJ1-1; D is uncertain. Trimming stripped 7 bases from V and 1 base from J, with 19 bases between. The CDR3 has 16 residues. CDR3 sequence: CASNGWPEPPNTEAFF. The CDR3 DNA reads as TGTGCCAGCAACGGGTGGCCCGAACCACCGAACACTGAAGCTTTCTTT.

With respect to this clonotype: An end of the junction does not agree with germline; a read error may underlie this. This sequence joins TRBV9 and TRBJ1-1, with TRBD1 identical over 9 bases. CDR3 length: 16 amino acids. CDR1 is SGDLS, CDR2 YYNGEE, per germline. In DNA form, the CDR3 reads TGCGCCAGCAGTCCAACAGGGGGCCAGATGAACACTGAAGCTTTCTTT. Translated: CASSPTGGQMNTEAFF.

This clonotype was counted a few times. The CDR3 DNA follows: TGTGCCAGCACCCAAGACCCCAGCCTAGTCGGAGAGACCCAGTACTTC. As protein: CASTQDPSLVGETQYF. The rearrangement links TRBV2 to TRBJ2-5; the D is unclear. This CDR3 spans 16 amino acids. Trimming took off 7 bases at V and 4 bases at J, with 22 bases between the two ends. Germline V CDR1 and CDR2: SNHLY, FYNNEI. Full variable domain (remainder filled in from reference TRBV2 and TRBJ2-5): EPEVTQTPSHQVTQMGQEVILRCVPISNHLYFYWYRQILGQKVEFLVSFYNNEISEKSEIFDDQFSVERPDGSNFTLKIRSTKLEDSAMYFCASTQDPSLVGETQYFGPGTRLLVL.

V is TRBV5-1 and J is TRBJ2-3; D might be TRBD2 (6 bases). The CDR3 is made up of 15 amino acids. The germline V and J ends were trimmed by 7 bases and 1 base, with 16 bases remaining between them. The V gene's germline CDR1 is SGHRS and CDR2 YFSETQ. Here the CDR3 reads CASEGTGLGTDTQYF. Here the CDR3 DNA reads TGCGCCAGCGAAGGGACGGGACTCGGCACAGATACGCAGTATTTT.

The chain uses TRBV12-3 or TRBV12-4 and TRBJ2-5; D may match TRBD1 or TRBD2 (6 bases each). Trimming took off 6 bases at V and 6 bases at J, with 14 bases between the two ends. This CDR3 contains 13 residues. CDR3 protein: CASSPRDTKTQYF. CDR3 sequence (DNA): TGTGCCAGCAGCCCGCGGGACACGAAGACCCAGTACTTC.